The entry below gives a single TCR beta chain sequence along with its context. What it binds is unknown. Clones were sequenced by immunoSEQ multiplex PCR, and TCRdb holds only the in-frame ones, with some missing. The sample records around 91,000 clones, around 88% being singletons. Germline lookup yields CDR1 LNHDA and CDR2 SQIVND (reference sequence). The V end was cut by 6 bases, the J end by 3 bases, with 8 bases between. CDR3 length equals 12 residues. This sample stems from a study of identifying expanded T cells in peripheral blood. Healthy donors had no documented immune events, such as infections, while sampled. Study findings and constraints: Two-week clone count variance significantly increased as total template count grew. Over two and four weeks, about 17 and 20 clones changed, versus approximately 1.2 between replicates.

The specimen sequenced was blood. The clonotype was recovered from a person aged 18 to 75 in good health. The chain links TRBV19 to TRBJ1-1, with D uncertain. CDR3 sequence: CASRVADTEAFF. The CDR3 DNA reads as TGTGCCAGTAGGGTGGCGGACACTGAAGCTTTCTTT.